The clone carrying this T cell receptor (beta chain) was counted only a few times. Its antigen remains unidentified. Trimming left V 5 bases short and J 8 bases short, with 16 bases between. Per the germline V gene, CDR1 is SEHNR and CDR2 is FQNEAQ (reference sequence). The CDR3 length is 14 residues. The entry originates in a study of T-cell reconstitution after alpha-beta-depleted transplantation in children. Study conclusions and caveats: Alpha-beta T cells about two months after transplant reportedly derived from several hundred expanded graft clones.

Using unique molecular identifiers, the investigators prepared the TCRbeta library. TCRdb reanalysed the PCR reads using MiXCR and keeps one entry per CDR3 protein. The sample yields 450,000 to 700,000 distinct CDR3 sequences, around 27% seen once. The TCR was taken from a boy under three years old with Wiskott-Aldrich syndrome, due to receive a stem cell transplant. The chain carries TRBV7-9 and TRBJ2-1, with D maybe TRBD1 (5 bases). The sequenced sample was PBMCs, obtained before TCRalphabeta/CD19-depleted stem cell transplant. The CDR3 region has the DNA TGTGCCAGCAGCCCCCGTGACAGTACTTATGAGCAGTTCTTC. Its protein is CASSPRDSTYEQFF.